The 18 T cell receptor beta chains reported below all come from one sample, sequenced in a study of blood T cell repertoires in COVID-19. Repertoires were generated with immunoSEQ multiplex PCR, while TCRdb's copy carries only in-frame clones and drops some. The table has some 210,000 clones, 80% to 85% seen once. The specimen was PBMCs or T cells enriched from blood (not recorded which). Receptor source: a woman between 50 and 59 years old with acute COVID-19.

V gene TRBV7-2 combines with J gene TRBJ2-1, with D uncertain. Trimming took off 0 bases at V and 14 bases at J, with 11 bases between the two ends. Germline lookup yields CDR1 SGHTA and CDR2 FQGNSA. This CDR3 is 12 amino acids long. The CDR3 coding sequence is TGTGCCAGCAGCTTAGCACTACAAAGAGAGTTCTTC. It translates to CASSLALQREFF.

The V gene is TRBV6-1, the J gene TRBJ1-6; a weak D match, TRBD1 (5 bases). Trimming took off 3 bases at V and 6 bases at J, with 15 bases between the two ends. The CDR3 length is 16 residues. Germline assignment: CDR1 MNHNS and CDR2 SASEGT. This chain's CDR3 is CASSDRGGGRNSPLHF. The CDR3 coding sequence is TGTGCCAGCAGTGATCGTGGGGGAGGGCGTAATTCACCCCTCCACTTT.

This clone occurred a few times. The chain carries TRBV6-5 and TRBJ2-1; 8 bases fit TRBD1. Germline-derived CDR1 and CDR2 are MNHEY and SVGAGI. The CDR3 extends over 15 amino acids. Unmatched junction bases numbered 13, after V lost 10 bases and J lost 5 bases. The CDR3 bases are TGTGCCACAAGATCCAGGACAGGGCGGAACAATGAGCAGTTCTTC. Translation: CATRSRTGRNNEQFF.

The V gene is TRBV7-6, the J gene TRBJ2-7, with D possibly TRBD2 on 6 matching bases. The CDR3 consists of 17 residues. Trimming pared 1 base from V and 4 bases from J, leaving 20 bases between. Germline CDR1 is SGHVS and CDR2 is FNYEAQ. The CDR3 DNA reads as TGTGCCAGCAGCTTAGAAGGAGGGTTTAGTCCCAATTACGAGCAGTACTTC. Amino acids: CASSLEGGFSPNYEQYF.

The CDR3 DNA reads as TGTGCCAGCCCGGGGACAGGGGTTAATGAGCAGTTCTTC. It translates to CASPGTGVNEQFF. The J gene is TRBJ2-1, the V gene TRBV6-5, with 10 bases fitting TRBD1. In germline, CDR1 is MNHEY, CDR2 SVGAGI. With 8 bases clipped from V and 7 bases from J, the junction kept 5 bases outside the gene matches. This CDR3 contains 13 residues.

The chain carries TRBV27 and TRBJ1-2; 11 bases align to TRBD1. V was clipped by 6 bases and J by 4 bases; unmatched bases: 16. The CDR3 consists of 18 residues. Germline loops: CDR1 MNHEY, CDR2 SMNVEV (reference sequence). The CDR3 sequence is CASRALPGQGDSGYGYTF. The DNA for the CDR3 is TGTGCCAGCAGAGCTTTACCGGGACAGGGGGATTCTGGCTATGGCTACACCTTC.

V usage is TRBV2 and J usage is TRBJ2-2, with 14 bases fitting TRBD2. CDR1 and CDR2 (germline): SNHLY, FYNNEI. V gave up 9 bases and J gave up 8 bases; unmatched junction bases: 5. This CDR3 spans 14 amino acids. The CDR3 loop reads CARSGTSGGGELFF. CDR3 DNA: TGTGCCAGAAGCGGGACTAGCGGGGGTGGGGAGCTGTTTTTT.

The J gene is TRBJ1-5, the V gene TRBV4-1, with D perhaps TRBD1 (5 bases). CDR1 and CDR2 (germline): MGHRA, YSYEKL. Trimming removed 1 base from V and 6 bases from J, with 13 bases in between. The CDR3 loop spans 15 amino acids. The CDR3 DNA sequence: TGCGCCAGCAGCCAAGGGCAGGGTTTAGGTCAGCCCCAGCATTTT. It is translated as CASSQGQGLGQPQHF.

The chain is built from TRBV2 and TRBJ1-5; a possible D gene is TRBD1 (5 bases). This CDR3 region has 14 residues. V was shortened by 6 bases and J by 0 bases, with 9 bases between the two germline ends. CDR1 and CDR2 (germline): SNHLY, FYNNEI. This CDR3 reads CASSRAYSNQPQHF. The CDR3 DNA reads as TGTGCCAGCAGCAGGGCCTATAGCAATCAGCCCCAGCATTTT.

The CDR3 reads CASSPPPLYEQYF. DNA of the CDR3: TGTGCCAGCAGCCCTCCCCCCCTCTACGAGCAGTACTTC. The genes are TRBV7-2 and TRBJ2-7; the D is unclear. This CDR3 contains 13 residues. Trimming took 5 bases from V and 3 from J, leaving 11 bases between them. Germline CDR1 is SGHTA and CDR2 is FQGNSA.

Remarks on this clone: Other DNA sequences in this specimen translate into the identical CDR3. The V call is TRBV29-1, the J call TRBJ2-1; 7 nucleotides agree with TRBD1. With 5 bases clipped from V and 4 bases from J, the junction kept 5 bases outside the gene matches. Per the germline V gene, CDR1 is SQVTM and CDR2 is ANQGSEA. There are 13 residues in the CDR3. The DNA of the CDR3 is TGCAGCGTTCAAGGGGGCGCTTACAATGAGCAGTTCTTC. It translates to CSVQGGAYNEQFF.

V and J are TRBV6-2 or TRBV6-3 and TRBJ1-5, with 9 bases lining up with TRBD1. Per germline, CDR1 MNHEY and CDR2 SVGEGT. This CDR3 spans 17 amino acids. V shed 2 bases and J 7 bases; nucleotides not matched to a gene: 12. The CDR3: CASSYQKQGATRQPQHF. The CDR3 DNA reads TGTGCCAGCAGTTACCAAAAACAGGGGGCGACACGGCAGCCCCAGCATTTT.

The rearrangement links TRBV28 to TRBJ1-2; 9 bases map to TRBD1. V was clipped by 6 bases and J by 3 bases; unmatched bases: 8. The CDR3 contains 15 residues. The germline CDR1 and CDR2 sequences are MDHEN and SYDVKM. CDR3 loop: CASSVYRTGDYGYTF. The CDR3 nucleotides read TGTGCCAGCAGCGTTTATAGGACAGGGGACTATGGCTACACCTTC.

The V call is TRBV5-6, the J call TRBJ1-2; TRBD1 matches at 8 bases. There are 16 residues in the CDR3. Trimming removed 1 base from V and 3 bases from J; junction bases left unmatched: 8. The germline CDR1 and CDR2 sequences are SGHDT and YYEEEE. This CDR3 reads CASSLINQGADYGYTF. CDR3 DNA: TGTGCCAGCAGCTTGATAAACCAGGGGGCAGACTATGGCTACACCTTC.

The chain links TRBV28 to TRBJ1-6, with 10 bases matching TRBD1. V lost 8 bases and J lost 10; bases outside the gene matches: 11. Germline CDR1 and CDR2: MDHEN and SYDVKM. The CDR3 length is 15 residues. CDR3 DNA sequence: TGTGCCAGCCAGCATTCCGGGACAGGGGCCTCACCCCTCCACTTT. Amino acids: CASQHSGTGASPLHF.

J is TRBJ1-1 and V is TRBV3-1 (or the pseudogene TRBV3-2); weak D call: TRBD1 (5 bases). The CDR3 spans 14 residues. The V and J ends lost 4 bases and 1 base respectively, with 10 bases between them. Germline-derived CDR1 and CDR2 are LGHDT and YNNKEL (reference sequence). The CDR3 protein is CASSPFGGNTEAFF. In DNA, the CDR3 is TGTGCCAGCAGCCCTTTCGGGGGGAACACTGAAGCTTTCTTT.

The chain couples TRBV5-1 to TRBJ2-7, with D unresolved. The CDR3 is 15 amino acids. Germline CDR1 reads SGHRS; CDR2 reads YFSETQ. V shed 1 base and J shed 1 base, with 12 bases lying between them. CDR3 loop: CASSLLVDSSYEQYF. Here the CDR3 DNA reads TGCGCCAGCAGCTTGCTTGTAGACTCTTCCTACGAGCAGTACTTC.

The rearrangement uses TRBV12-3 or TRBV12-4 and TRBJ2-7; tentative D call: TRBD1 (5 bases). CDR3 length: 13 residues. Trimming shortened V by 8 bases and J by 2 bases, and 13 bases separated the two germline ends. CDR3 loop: CASGTGLPYEQYF. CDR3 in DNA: TGTGCCAGCGGTACAGGCCTTCCCTACGAGCAGTACTTC.